The T cell receptor beta chain described here comes from a study of neurological immune-mediated disorders. In the study overall: There were 34 multiple sclerosis patients. Of these, 31 had relapsing-remitting MS and 3 had secondary progressive MS. General study results and limits: The study found the most TCR clonal expansion in HTLV-1-associated myelopathy and the least in multiple sclerosis, below healthy controls.

The CDR3 extends over 14 amino acids. The germline V and J ends were trimmed by 5 bases and 7 bases, with 18 bases remaining between them. Documented time point: longitudinal time-point 2. 2 million PBMCs stored at -80 C were the source of the unsorted libraries. TCRdb itself ran the 5' RACE reads through MiXCR, one entry per CDR3 protein. The table shows some 80,000 distinct CDR3 sequences, with around 6% occurring only once. This clonotype was counted only a few times. The antigen is not known. V and J are TRBV12-3 or TRBV12-4 and TRBJ2-7; perhaps TRBD2 as D (5 bases). The receptor comes from a woman in her sixties with multiple sclerosis. Sequencing was performed on PBMCs. CDR3 sequence reads: CASSLSTRAGEQYF. The CDR3 coding sequence is TGTGCCAGCAGTCTGTCGACTCGGGCGGGTGAGCAGTACTTC.